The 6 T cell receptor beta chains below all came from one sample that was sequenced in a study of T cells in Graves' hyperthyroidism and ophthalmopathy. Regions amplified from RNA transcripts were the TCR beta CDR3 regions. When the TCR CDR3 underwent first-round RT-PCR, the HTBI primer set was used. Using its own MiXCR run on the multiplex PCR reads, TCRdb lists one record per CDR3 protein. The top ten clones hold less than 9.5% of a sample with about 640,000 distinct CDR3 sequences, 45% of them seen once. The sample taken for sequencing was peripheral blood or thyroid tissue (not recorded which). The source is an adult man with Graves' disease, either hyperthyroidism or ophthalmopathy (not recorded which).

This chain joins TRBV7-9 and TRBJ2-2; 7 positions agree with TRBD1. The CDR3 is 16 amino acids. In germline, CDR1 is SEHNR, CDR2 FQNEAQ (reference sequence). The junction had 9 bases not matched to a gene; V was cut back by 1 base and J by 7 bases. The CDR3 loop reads CASSLGGQVGRGELFF. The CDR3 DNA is TGTGCCAGCAGCTTAGGAGGACAGGTGGGGCGCGGGGAGCTGTTTTTT.

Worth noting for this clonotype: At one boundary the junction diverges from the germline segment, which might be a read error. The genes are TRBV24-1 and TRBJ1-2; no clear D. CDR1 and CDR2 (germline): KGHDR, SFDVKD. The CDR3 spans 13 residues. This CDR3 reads CASSVTEAYGHTF. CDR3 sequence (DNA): TGTGCCAGCTCTGTGACGGAAGCCTATGGCCACACCTTC.

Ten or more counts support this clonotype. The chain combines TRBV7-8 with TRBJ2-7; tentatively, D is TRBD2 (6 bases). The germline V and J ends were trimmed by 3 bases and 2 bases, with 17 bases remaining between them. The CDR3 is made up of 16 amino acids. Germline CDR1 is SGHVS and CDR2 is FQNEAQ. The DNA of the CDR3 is TGTGCCAGCAGCTTTCCCGAAGGGGACTTAACCTACGAGCAGTACTTC. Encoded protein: CASSFPEGDLTYEQYF.

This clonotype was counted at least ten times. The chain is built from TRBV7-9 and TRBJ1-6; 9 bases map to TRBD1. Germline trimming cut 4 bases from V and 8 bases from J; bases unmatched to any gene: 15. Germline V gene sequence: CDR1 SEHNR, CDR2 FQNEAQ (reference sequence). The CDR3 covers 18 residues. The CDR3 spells CASSSPARDREGYSPLHF. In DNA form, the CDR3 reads TGTGCCAGCAGCTCGCCGGCGCGGGACAGGGAGGGGTATTCACCCCTCCACTTT. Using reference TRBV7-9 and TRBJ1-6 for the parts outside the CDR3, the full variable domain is DTGVSQNPRHKITKRGQNVTFRCDPISEHNRLYWYRQTLGQGPEFLTYFQNEAQLEKSRLLSDRFSAERPKGSFSTLEIQRTEQGDSAMYLCASSSPARDREGYSPLHFGNGTRLTVT.

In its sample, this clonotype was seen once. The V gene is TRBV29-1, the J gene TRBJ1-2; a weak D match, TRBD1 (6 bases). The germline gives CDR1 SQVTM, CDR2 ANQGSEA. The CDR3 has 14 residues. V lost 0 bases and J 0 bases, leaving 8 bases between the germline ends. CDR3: CSVEEAGANYGYTF. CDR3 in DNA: TGCAGCGTTGAAGAGGCAGGGGCTAACTATGGCTACACCTTC.

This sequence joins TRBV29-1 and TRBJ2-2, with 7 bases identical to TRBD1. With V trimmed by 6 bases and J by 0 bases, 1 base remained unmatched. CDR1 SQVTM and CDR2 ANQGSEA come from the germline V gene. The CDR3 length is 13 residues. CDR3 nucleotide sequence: TGCAGCGTACAGGGGTCGAACACCGGGGAGCTGTTTTTT. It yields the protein CSVQGSNTGELFF.